One T cell receptor (beta chain) is described in this entry. Study processing details: Nucleated cell counts were estimated from reference gene primer amplification. Data came from immunoSEQ multiplex PCR; TCRdb stores just in-frame clones and leaves some out. V and J calls and clone size are as listed in that table; D and trimming were resolved from the DNA. The data contain 250,000 to 350,000 clones, about 90% of them singletons. This record belongs to a study of blood T cell repertoires in COVID-19. Study summary: T cells, B-cell-depleted T cells, or PBMCs supplied cDNA or gDNA.

This CDR3 region has 21 residues. V shed 0 bases and J 6 bases; nucleotides not matched to a gene: 15. In germline, CDR1 is LGHDT, CDR2 YNNKEL (reference sequence). The sequencing input was peripheral blood. The sequence was collected from a woman between 50 and 59 years old who had recovered from COVID-19. J is TRBJ2-1 and V is TRBV3-1 (or the pseudogene TRBV3-2), with 15 bases identical to TRBD2. The CDR3 here is CASSQDSRTSGRASSTNEQFF. The CDR3 nucleotides read TGTGCCAGCAGCCAAGATTCTCGGACTAGCGGGAGGGCCTCTTCAACCAATGAGCAGTTCTTC.